Sequencing of this T cell receptor beta chain was carried out in a study of T cell responses to AZD1222 COVID-19 vaccine (dated by TCRdb to the early 2020s). For the wider study: AZD1222 recipients given second doses at about 4 weeks or at about 12 weeks were pooled, since spike-specific TCR depth and breadth were not found to differ between the two schedules. A total of 230 to 250 trial participants underwent TCR sequencing, of whom about 200 received two doses of AZD1222 and some 26 received two doses of the MenACWY control vaccine. Trial participants were enrolled by age into 18-55, 56-69 and 70-plus year subgroups, with roughly 160, 29 and 62 TCR-sequenced participants respectively. General conclusions and limits of the study: Participants were mostly white British and included more females than males, and it was suggested by the authors that clonal diversity may have been underestimated. The vaccine-associated CD4 TCRs covered the entire spike protein, and the dominant responses fell in regions 160-218 and 743-854. Only five to seven AZD1222 recipients were SARS-CoV-2 seropositive at baseline, limiting conclusions about previously exposed vaccinees. After two AZD1222 doses, both the breadth and the depth of spike-specific TCRs were significantly higher than at day 0 and than in MenACWY recipients. The 56-69-year group was small, and its depth increase did not reach significance, likely because of low power. Because no samples from the day 14 peak response were available, repertoires could be characterized only after the peak T cell response. Reportedly, close to half of the unique spike-specific TCRs recognized epitopes lying outside the regions that are mutated in the B.1.351 and B.1.1.7 variants.

This sample's time point label indicates: baseline before first vaccination. Vaccinee samples were obtained from the UK trials COV001 and COV002, which included a single-blind randomized controlled phase 2/3 trial of AZD1222 (ChAdOx1 nCoV-19) in healthy adults. For TCRbeta chain sequencing, PBMC samples from trial participants were taken at day 0 and at day 28 after the second dose. The CDR3 regions of human TCRbeta chains were subjected to immunosequencing. Per the authors' processing: TCRs in the repertoires were matched against a reference library of SARS-CoV-2-specific TCRs that had been generated with the MIRA antigen-specificity platform. Breadth was defined as the fraction of unique TCRs that were SARS-CoV-2-associated. Depth was defined as the fraction of total T cells that were SARS-CoV-2-associated. Using the MIRA data, every spike-specific TCR was mapped to the spike region that the TCR reacted to and assigned to either a CD4 or a CD8 class. Log10-transformed breadth and depth values were compared by one-way ANOVA with Sidak's multiple comparisons tests. The clones in this table, taken by TCRdb from immuneACCESS, are in-frame only. Not every clone is retained; where verified, under half of the shortfall comes from an unresolved V gene, and the cause of the rest is unknown. V and J calls and clone size are given by that table; D and trimming were obtained from the DNA. The sample table lists fewer than 75,000 clones, around 86% of them with a count of one. Roughly 19% of the sample rests with the top ten.

Turning to this clone: Its antigen remains unidentified. No quality values exist for individual bases; no much larger clone is one base distant.

The sample was peripheral blood, taken on day 0 of AZD1222 vaccination. The TCR sequence derives from an adult in good health.

The CDR3 is CASSLGGANYGYTF. The bases are TGTGCCAGCAGCCTCGGGGGGGCTAACTATGGCTACACCTTC. The rearrangement combines TRBV28 with TRBJ1-2; perhaps TRBD1 is the D gene, with 5 bases matching. V and J are truncated by 6 bases and 0 bases respectively, leaving an intervening sequence of 11 bases. CDR1 is given as MDHEN and CDR2 as SYDVKM, both from the germline V gene. Spanning cysteine to phenylalanine, the CDR3 consists of 14 amino acids. Only the CDR3 DNA is retained, 42 bases long and in frame from the first base.